Described below is a single T cell receptor beta chain sequence and its context. The identical CDR3 is also encoded by other nucleotide sequences in the sample. This specimen comes from a study of shared clonotypes between healthy human individuals. Germline CDR1 reads KGHSH; CDR2 reads LQKENI. This CDR3 region has 14 residues. V was pared by 6 bases and J by 5 bases, with 6 bases of the junction left unmatched. Profiling relied on immunoSEQ multiplex PCR, and the TCRdb table lists in-frame clones only, not all of them. The table has 700,000 or so clones, approximately 79% seen once. Sequencing was carried out using memory CD4+ T cells sorted from blood. The subset was: CD45RA-negative fraction. V and J are TRBV18 and TRBJ2-2, with 7 positions matching TRBD1. The receptor was isolated from a woman aged 30 to 39 in good health. The CDR3: CASSPGQRTGELFF. In DNA, the CDR3 is TGTGCCAGCTCGCCGGGACAGCGGACCGGGGAGCTGTTTTTT.